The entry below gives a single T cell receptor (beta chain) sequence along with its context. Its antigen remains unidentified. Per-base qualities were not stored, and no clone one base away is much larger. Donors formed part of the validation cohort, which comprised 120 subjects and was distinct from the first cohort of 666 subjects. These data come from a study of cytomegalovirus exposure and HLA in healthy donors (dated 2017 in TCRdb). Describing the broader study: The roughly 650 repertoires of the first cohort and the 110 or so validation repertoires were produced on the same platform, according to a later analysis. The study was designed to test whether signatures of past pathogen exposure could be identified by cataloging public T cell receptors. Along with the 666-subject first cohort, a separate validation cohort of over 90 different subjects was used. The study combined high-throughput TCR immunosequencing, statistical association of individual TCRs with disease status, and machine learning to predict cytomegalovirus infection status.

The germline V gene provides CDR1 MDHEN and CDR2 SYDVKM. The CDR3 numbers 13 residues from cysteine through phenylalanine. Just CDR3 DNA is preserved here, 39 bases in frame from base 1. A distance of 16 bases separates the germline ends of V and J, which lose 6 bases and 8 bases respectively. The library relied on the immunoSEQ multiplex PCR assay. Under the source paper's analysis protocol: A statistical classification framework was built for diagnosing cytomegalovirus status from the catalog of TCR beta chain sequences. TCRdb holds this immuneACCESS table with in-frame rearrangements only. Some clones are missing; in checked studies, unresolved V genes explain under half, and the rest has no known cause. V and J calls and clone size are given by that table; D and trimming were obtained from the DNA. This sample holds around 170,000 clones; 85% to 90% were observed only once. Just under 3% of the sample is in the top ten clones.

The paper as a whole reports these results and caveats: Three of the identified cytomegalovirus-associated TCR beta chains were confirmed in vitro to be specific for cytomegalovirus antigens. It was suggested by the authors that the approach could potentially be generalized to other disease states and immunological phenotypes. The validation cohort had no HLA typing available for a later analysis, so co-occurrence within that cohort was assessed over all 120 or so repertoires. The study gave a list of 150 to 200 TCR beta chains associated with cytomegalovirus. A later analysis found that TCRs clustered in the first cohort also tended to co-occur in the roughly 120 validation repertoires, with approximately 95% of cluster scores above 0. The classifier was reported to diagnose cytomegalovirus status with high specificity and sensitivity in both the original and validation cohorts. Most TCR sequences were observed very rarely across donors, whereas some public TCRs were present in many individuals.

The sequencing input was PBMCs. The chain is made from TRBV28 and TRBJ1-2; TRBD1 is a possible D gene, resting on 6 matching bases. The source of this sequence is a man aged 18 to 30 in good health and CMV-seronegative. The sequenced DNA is TGTGCCAGCAGGGAGAGACAGGCCGGAGGCTACACCTTC. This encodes CASRERQAGGYTF.